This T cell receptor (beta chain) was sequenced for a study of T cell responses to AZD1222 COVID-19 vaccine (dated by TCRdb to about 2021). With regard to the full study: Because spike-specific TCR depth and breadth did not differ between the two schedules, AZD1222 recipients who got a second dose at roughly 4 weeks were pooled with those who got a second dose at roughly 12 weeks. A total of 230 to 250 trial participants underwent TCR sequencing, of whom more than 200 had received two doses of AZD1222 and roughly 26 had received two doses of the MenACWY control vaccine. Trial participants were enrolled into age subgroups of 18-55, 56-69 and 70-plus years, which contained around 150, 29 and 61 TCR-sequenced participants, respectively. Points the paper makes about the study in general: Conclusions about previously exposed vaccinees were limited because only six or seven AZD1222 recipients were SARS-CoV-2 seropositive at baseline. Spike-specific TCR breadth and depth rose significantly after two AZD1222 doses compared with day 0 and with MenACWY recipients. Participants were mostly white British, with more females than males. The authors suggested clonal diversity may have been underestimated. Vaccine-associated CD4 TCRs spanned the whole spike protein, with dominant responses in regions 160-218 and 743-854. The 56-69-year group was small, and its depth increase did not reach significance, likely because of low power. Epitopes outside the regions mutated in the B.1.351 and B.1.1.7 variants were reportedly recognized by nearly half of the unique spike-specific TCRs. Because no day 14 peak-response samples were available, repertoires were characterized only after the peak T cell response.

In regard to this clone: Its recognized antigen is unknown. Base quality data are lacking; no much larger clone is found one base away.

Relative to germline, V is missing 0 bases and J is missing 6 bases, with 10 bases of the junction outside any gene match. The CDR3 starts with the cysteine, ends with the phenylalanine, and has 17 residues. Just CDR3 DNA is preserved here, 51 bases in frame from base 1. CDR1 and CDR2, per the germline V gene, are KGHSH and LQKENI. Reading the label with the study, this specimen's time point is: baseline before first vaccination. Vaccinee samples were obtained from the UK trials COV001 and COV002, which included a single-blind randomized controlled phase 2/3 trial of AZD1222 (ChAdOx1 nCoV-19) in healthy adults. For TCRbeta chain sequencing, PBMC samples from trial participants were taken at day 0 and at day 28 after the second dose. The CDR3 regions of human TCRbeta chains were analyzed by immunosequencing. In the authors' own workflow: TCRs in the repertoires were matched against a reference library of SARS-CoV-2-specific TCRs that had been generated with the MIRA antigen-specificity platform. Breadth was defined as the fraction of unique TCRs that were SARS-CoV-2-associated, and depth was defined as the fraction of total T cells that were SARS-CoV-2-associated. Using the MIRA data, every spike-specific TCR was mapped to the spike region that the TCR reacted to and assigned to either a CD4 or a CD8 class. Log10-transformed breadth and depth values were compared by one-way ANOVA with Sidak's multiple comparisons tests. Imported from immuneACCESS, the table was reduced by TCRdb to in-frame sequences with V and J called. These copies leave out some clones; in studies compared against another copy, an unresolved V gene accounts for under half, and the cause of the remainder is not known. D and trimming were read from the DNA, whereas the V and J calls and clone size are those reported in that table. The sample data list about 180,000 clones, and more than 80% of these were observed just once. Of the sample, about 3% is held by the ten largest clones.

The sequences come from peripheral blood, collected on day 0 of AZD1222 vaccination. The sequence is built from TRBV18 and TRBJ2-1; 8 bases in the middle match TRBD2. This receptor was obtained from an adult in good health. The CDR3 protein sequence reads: CASSPPLSGGGGNEQFF. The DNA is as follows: TGTGCCAGCTCACCACCGTTAAGCGGGGGCGGAGGCAATGAGCAGTTCTTC.